Listed below are T cell receptor beta chains from one sample, sequenced in a study of breast tumors, draining lymph nodes, adjacent tissues. TCRdb reanalysed the multiplex PCR reads using MiXCR and keeps one entry per CDR3 protein. The sample holds under 80,000 distinct CDR3 sequences; 43% are singletons and the top ten take around 8%. Sequenced material: breast tumor tissue. Receptors were obtained from a female donor with breast cancer. Some clones in this sample may be carry-over from other donors' samples. CDR3s include the opening cysteine and the closing phenylalanine or tryptophan. D genes are given only for firm matches. Expanded clones get a size class; other rows say once, few or many, or leave the size out.

TRBD2,21,TRBV7-7,.,TRBJ2-7,CASSSAPRRGVRAGLSYEQYF,TGTGCCAGCAGCTCAGCACCCCGAAGAGGCGTACGGGCGGGACTATCCTACGAGCAGTACTTC
.,17,TRBV20-1,many,TRBJ2-2,CSARDQLATSITGELFF,TGCAGTGCTAGAGATCAACTAGCCACCTCGATCACCGGGGAGCTGTTTTTT
.,13,TRBV19,many,TRBJ1-5,CASSRQDNQPQHF,TGTGCCAGTAGCCGACAGGACAATCAGCCCCAGCATTTT
.,15,TRBV7-6,.,TRBJ2-1,CASSSYTGDYNEQFF,TGTGCCAGCAGTTCCTACACCGGGGACTACAATGAGCAGTTCTTC
.,15,TRBV3-1,many,TRBJ2-5,CASSPFRPDGETQYF,TGTGCCAGCAGCCCATTTCGGCCTGACGGAGAGACCCAGTACTTC
TRBD1,13,TRBV20-1,many,TRBJ2-5,CSANRDRLETQYF,TGCAGTGCTAACCGGGACAGGTTGGAGACCCAGTACTTC
TRBD1,11,TRBV29-1,.,TRBJ1-2,CSARGGNGYTF,TGCAGCGCCCGAGGGGGCAACGGCTACACCTTC
.,12,TRBV7-8,many,TRBJ2-5,CASTPDLTTQYF,TGTGCCAGCACCCCAGACCTAACGACCCAGTACTTC
.,19,TRBV7-2,medium-sized,TRBJ2-2,CASGPGLMGGPIDTGELFF,TGTGCCAGCGGGCCCGGTTTGATGGGGGGACCTATTGACACCGGGGAGCTGTTTTTT
TRBD1,15,TRBV7-9,.,TRBJ2-3,CASSLRQGETDTQHF,TGTGCCAGCAGCTTAAGACAGGGGGAAACAGATACGCAGCACTTC
.,17,TRBV6-5,many,TRBJ2-1,CASSYSIWDLAGNEQFF,TGTGCCAGCAGTTACTCGATATGGGATCTTGCTGGCAATGAGCAGTTCTTC
TRBD2,11,TRBV29-1,.,TRBJ2-7,CSLLAGYEQYF,TGCAGTTTACTAGCGGGCTACGAGCAGTACTTC
TRBD2,15,TRBV20-1,.,TRBJ2-5,CSARDSGARGETQYF,TGCAGTGCTAGAGATAGCGGGGCTAGGGGAGAGACCCAGTACTTC
.,14,TRBV7-2,.,TRBJ2-5,CASSLGLSREPQYF,TGTGCCAGCAGCTTAGGGTTATCCCGAGAGCCCCAGTACTTC
.,16,TRBV4-1,many,TRBJ1-6,CASSQVGTGPLRPLHF,TGCGCCAGCAGCCAAGTTGGTACAGGGCCCCTTAGGCCCCTCCACTTT
.,14,TRBV19,.,TRBJ1-4,CASKRGAGNEKLFF,TGTGCCAGTAAGAGGGGGGCCGGGAATGAAAAACTGTTTTTT
TRBD2,15,TRBV11-2,many,TRBJ2-5,CASRRGRGGQETQYF,TGTGCCAGCAGGAGAGGGCGGGGGGGCCAAGAGACCCAGTACTTC
.,15,TRBV9,many,TRBJ1-1,CASSLFGRPGTEAFF,TGTGCCAGCAGCCTTTTTGGCAGACCTGGCACTGAAGCTTTCTTT
TRBD1,12,TRBV19,many,TRBJ1-2,CASSTPGQSYTF,TGTGCCAGTAGTACGCCGGGACAGAGCTACACCTTC
.,12,TRBV12-3/TRBV12-4,many,TRBJ1-4,CASSFDTLKLFF,TGTGCCAGCAGCTTTGACACACTTAAACTGTTTTTT
.,15,TRBV9,.,TRBJ1-5,CASSVSGVSNQPQHF,TGTGCCAGCAGCGTTAGCGGGGTTAGCAATCAGCCCCAGCATTTT
TRBD2,13,TRBV6-4,.,TRBJ2-5,CASLAGGGETQYF,TGTGCCAGTCTAGCGGGAGGCGGCGAGACCCAGTACTTC
TRBD1,18,TRBV20-1,.,TRBJ1-6,CSASRTGGGEQINSPLHF,TGCAGTGCATCGCGGACAGGAGGAGGCGAGCAGATTAATTCACCCCTCCACTTT
.,15,TRBV20-1,.,TRBJ1-2,CSAPNPSPGHYGYTF,TGCAGTGCTCCAAACCCCTCGCCGGGACACTATGGCTACACCTTC
.,14,TRBV5-1,.,TRBJ1-2,CASRDWGGENGYTF,TGCGCCAGCAGAGACTGGGGGGGGGAGAATGGCTACACCTTC
TRBD2,17,TRBV7-8,.,TRBJ2-7,CASSLGGLAGVSYEQYF,TGTGCCAGCAGCTTAGGAGGTCTAGCGGGAGTCTCGTACGAGCAGTACTTC
.,13,TRBV24-1,many,TRBJ2-5,CATSDMGSGTQYF,TGTGCCACCAGTGATATGGGTTCGGGGACCCAGTACTTC
.,15,TRBV27,many,TRBJ1-6,CASSFSGRGNSPLHF,TGTGCCAGCAGTTTTTCGGGCAGGGGTAATTCACCCCTCCACTTT
.,18,TRBV5-8,many,TRBJ2-1,CASSSQPDSGSSYNEQFF,TGTGCCAGCAGCTCCCAACCGGACTCGGGGAGCTCCTACAATGAGCAGTTCTTC
TRBD1,14,TRBV6-1,few,TRBJ2-1,CASNPGTGGNEQFF,TGTGCCAGCAATCCCGGGACAGGGGGAAATGAGCAGTTCTTC
.,12,TRBV10-3,.,TRBJ1-1,CAISEANTEAFF,TGTGCCATCAGTGAGGCTAACACTGAAGCTTTCTTT
TRBD1,16,TRBV6-5,many,TRBJ1-2,CASSYSTGQGVDGYTF,TGTGCCAGCAGTTACTCGACGGGACAGGGGGTCGATGGCTACACCTTC
TRBD2,24,TRBV7-8,.,TRBJ2-5,CASSPNRGPSEKWASGGARETQYF,TGTGCCAGCAGCCCAAACAGGGGGCCGAGTGAAAAATGGGCTAGCGGGGGGGCCCGGGAGACCCAGTACTTC
.,13,TRBV20-1,few,TRBJ2-1,CSGTRGSYNAQFF,TGCAGTGGCACGAGGGGATCCTACAATGCACAGTTCTTC
TRBD1,13,TRBV20-1,.,TRBJ1-6,CSARTGGNSPLHF,TGCAGTGCTCGGACAGGGGGTAATTCACCCCTCCACTTT
.,16,TRBV7-2,many,TRBJ2-2,CASSLAQGFSAGELFF,TGTGCCAGCAGCTTAGCTCAGGGCTTTTCTGCCGGGGAGCTGTTTTTT
.,15,TRBV25-1,.,TRBJ1-4,CASSESAVPSEKLFF,TGTGCCAGCAGTGAGTCCGCGGTTCCAAGTGAAAAACTGTTTTTT
TRBD1,16,TRBV7-2,.,TRBJ1-2,CASSLTGQGANYGYTF,TGTGCCAGCAGCTTAACGGGACAGGGGGCGAACTATGGCTACACCTTC
TRBD2,18,TRBV9,.,TRBJ2-5,CAGSASRGGLAGFETQYF,TGTGCCGGCAGTGCCTCACGTGGGGGACTAGCGGGATTTGAGACCCAGTACTTC
TRBD1,13,TRBV18,many,TRBJ2-7,CASSPGTGGEQYF,TGTGCCAGCTCACCCGGGACAGGGGGCGAGCAGTACTTC
TRBD2,13,TRBV20-1,many,TRBJ2-1,CSAATGTSDEQFF,TGCAGTGCTGCAACCGGGACTAGTGATGAGCAGTTCTTC
TRBD2,16,TRBV6-5,.,TRBJ2-7,CASRPLAGGRVNEQYF,TGTGCCAGCCGTCCACTAGCGGGGGGTCGTGTGAACGAGCAGTACTTC
TRBD1,17,TRBV7-2,.,TRBJ1-1,CASSQARHRGRDTEAFF,TGTGCCAGCAGCCAGGCTCGACACAGGGGCCGGGACACTGAAGCTTTCTTT
.,13,TRBV19,many,TRBJ1-5,CASSITGNQPQHF,TGTGCCAGTAGTATCACTGGCAATCAGCCCCAGCATTTT
.,17,TRBV6-5,many,TRBJ1-4,CASSYFSLGGREEKLFF,TGTGCCAGCAGTTACTTCAGTTTAGGGGGACGCGAGGAAAAACTGTTTTTT
TRBD1,15,TRBV12-3/TRBV12-4,many,TRBJ2-7,CASSYTGTGDYEQYF,TGTGCCAGCAGTTATACCGGGACAGGGGACTACGAGCAGTACTTC
.,13,TRBV7-2,many,TRBJ2-7,CASRGGGRREQYF,TGTGCCAGCAGAGGAGGGGGGCGTCGCGAGCAGTACTTC
TRBD1,14,TRBV6-5,.,TRBJ1-2,CASRPPGQGFGYTF,TGTGCCAGCAGACCGCCGGGACAGGGGTTTGGCTACACCTTC
.,15,TRBV20-1,.,TRBJ2-6,CSASNRISGANVLTF,TGCAGTGCTAGTAACAGGATTAGTGGGGCCAACGTCCTGACTTTC